A single T cell receptor (beta chain) is shown here with its context. Its antigen remains unidentified. The 5'RACE method, run with constant-segment primers, produced TCR alpha and TCR beta cDNA libraries (carrying sample barcodes and UMIs). TCRdb analysed the 5' RACE reads with MiXCR anew, one entry per CDR3 protein. Among some 270,000 distinct CDR3 sequences listed, just over 15% were seen once. These data are taken from a study of T-cell memory formation after mild COVID-19. About the research overall: In these data, TCR clusters were largely donor specific.

V lost 2 bases and J 6 bases, leaving 10 bases between the germline ends. This CDR3 spans 13 amino acids. Overall study results and limits: A subset of responding clones appeared in pre-infection memory, suggesting cross-reactive memory joined.

The chain carries TRBV12-3 or TRBV12-4 and TRBJ1-1; no clear D. Sequenced input: PBMCs or a T cell subset sorted from them (not recorded which). The TCR sequence derives from an adult woman who had mild COVID-19 (a few samples of this study predate the infection). Cell type and time point are not known. CDR3 amino acids: CASSLFPESEAFF. The CDR3 nucleotides read TGTGCCAGCAGTTTATTTCCGGAATCTGAAGCTTTCTTT.